A single sample is the source of the 32 T cell receptor beta chains below, sequenced in a study of cytomegalovirus exposure and HLA in healthy donors. The PCR made use of 60 Vbeta and 13 Jbeta primers. Clones were sequenced by immunoSEQ multiplex PCR, and TCRdb holds only the in-frame ones, with some missing. The repertoire holds some 120,000 clones, with around three quarters as singletons. The sequencing input was PBMCs. The receptors come from a man aged 25 to 45 in good health and CMV-seronegative.

The rearrangement uses TRBV7-9 and TRBJ2-3; TRBD2 agrees at 8 bases. Trimming cost V 3 bases and J 7 bases; bases outside gene matches: 6. Looked up from germline, CDR1 is SEHNR and CDR2 is FQNEAQ (reference sequence). The CDR3 loop spans 14 amino acids. The CDR3 is CASSFLSGGNTQYF. Written as DNA, the CDR3 is TGTGCCAGCAGCTTCCTGAGCGGGGGAAATACGCAGTATTTT.

The CDR3 DNA reads TGTGCCAGCAGTGAACAGGGCTATAATTCACCCCTCCACTTT. It codes for CASSEQGYNSPLHF. The chain combines TRBV25-1 with TRBJ1-6; tentative D call: TRBD1 (5 bases). The germline CDR1 and CDR2 sequences are MGHDK and SYGVNS. This CDR3 spans 14 amino acids. Trimming stripped 2 bases from V and 3 bases from J, with 5 bases between.

This chain links TRBV6-5 with TRBJ2-1; TRBD2 matches 13 bases. V gave up 8 bases and J gave up 7 bases; unmatched junction bases: 8. The CDR3 has 15 amino acids. Looked up from germline, CDR1 is MNHEY and CDR2 is SVGAGI. The CDR3 DNA follows: TGTGCCAGCTGCTCCGGGACTAGCGGGAATAATGAGCAGTTCTTC. Its protein is CASCSGTSGNNEQFF.

This clone came up a few times. DNA of the CDR3: TGCGCCAGCAGCTGGGGCCCTTTAGGGGCGGAAACGGAAGCTTTCTTT. It codes for CASSWGPLGAETEAFF. The genes are TRBV5-1 and TRBJ1-1; TRBD1 might be the D (5 bases). The germline V gene has CDR1 SGHRS and CDR2 YFSETQ. The CDR3 sequence is 16 residues long. V shed 3 bases and J shed 8 bases, with 23 bases lying between them.

This clone showed up just a few times. The genes are TRBV4-1 and TRBJ1-2, with D possibly matching TRBD1 (6 bases). The germline CDR1 and CDR2 sequences are MGHRA and YSYEKL. The V gene lost 4 bases and the J gene lost 1 base, with 16 bases spanning the gap. The CDR3 has 16 residues. The CDR3 DNA follows: TGCGCCAGCAGCCTGCGGACAGCACCTATTAACTATGGCTACACCTTC. This codes for CASSLRTAPINYGYTF.

CDR3 in DNA: TGTGCCAGCAGGGGGAAGGGGACAGGGGGGAATGAGCAGTTCTTC. Residues: CASRGKGTGGNEQFF. The chain combines TRBV25-1 with TRBJ2-1, with TRBD1 identical over 11 bases. Germline loops: CDR1 MGHDK, CDR2 SYGVNS. This CDR3 has 15 amino acids. With V trimmed by 6 bases and J by 7 bases, 8 bases remained unmatched.

The chain carries TRBV5-4 and TRBJ2-1; 8 nucleotides align to TRBD1. V shed 3 bases, J shed 7 bases, and the junction held 9 bases outside the gene matches. From germline, CDR1 is SGHNT and CDR2 YYREEE (reference sequence). The CDR3 length is 15 residues. The CDR3 spells CASSSGQGFTNEQFF. Written as DNA, the CDR3 is TGTGCCAGCAGCTCTGGACAGGGATTTACGAATGAGCAGTTCTTC.

The CDR3 sequence: CASSAKIPVINEKLFF. The CDR3 bases are TGTGCCAGCAGTGCCAAAATCCCGGTGATTAATGAAAAACTGTTTTTT. The V call is TRBV6-1, the J call TRBJ1-4; D gene ambiguous. Looked up from germline, CDR1 is MNHNS and CDR2 is SASEGT. V was pared by 4 bases and J by 4 bases, with 16 bases between. The CDR3 covers 16 residues.

The chain carries TRBV7-8 and TRBJ2-1, with 8 bases fitting TRBD2. CDR3 size: 15 residues. V lost 5 bases to trimming and J lost 5 bases; unmatched junction nucleotides: 8. Germline CDR1 SGHVS, CDR2 FQNEAQ. The CDR3 DNA sequence: TGTGCCAGCAGCACAGGGCGGGGGGCCGACAATGAGCAGTTCTTC. Protein: CASSTGRGADNEQFF.

This chain links TRBV7-2 with TRBJ1-6; D gene uncertain. Germline assignment: CDR1 SGHTA and CDR2 FQGNSA. V lost 5 bases and J lost 3, with 8 bases in between. The CDR3 extends over 14 amino acids. CDR3 in DNA: TGTGCCAGCAGCCCAGGCTTCTATAATTCACCCCTCCACTTT. This sequence encodes CASSPGFYNSPLHF.

The rearrangement links TRBV6-5 to TRBJ1-5; D uncertain. Deletions cut 3 bases from V and 1 base from J, with 7 bases between. The CDR3 totals 14 residues. Germline-derived CDR1 and CDR2 are MNHEY and SVGAGI. In DNA, the CDR3 is TGTGCCAGCAGTTATGGAGGGAGCAATCAGCCCCAGCATTTT. Translated, it gives CASSYGGSNQPQHF.

This sequence joins TRBV19 and TRBJ2-1; 11 bases line up with TRBD2. CDR3 length: 21 residues. V dropped 4 bases and J dropped 0; count of bases not matched to a gene: 17. Germline V gene sequence: CDR1 LNHDA, CDR2 SQIVND (reference sequence). The CDR3 sequence: CASSKFPPLAGGPSSYNEQFF. CDR3 in DNA: TGTGCCAGTAGTAAATTCCCACCGCTAGCGGGGGGCCCGAGCTCCTACAATGAGCAGTTCTTC.

V and J are TRBV6-5 and TRBJ1-4, with 7 bases aligning to TRBD1. J was trimmed by 8 bases and V by 6 bases; bases with no gene match: 15. In germline, CDR1 is MNHEY, CDR2 SVGAGI. The CDR3 is 16 amino acids. This chain's CDR3 is CASSYVQGVMEEKLFF. CDR3 nucleotides: TGTGCCAGCAGCTACGTCCAGGGGGTAATGGAGGAAAAACTGTTTTTT.

In this sample, this clone turned up once. This chain connects TRBV7-6 to TRBJ2-3, with a tentative D call TRBD2 (6 bases). The CDR3 spans 16 residues. Deletions cut 0 bases from V and 2 bases from J, with 12 bases between. Germline lookup yields CDR1 SGHVS and CDR2 FNYEAQ. The CDR3: CASSLAAGSPTDTQYF. The CDR3 nucleotides read TGTGCCAGCAGCTTAGCGGCGGGGTCTCCCACAGATACGCAGTATTTT.

In its sample, this clone was seen a few times. The chain employs TRBV6-1 and TRBJ1-4; D ambiguous. Germline V gene lookup returns CDR1 MNHNS and CDR2 SASEGT. The V gene lost 2 bases and the J gene lost 8 bases, with 18 bases spanning the gap. The CDR3 is 16 amino acids. The CDR3 loop reads CASSESEIPLWEKLFF. DNA for the CDR3: TGTGCCAGCAGTGAAAGCGAGATCCCCCTTTGGGAAAAACTGTTTTTT.

The chain couples TRBV27 to TRBJ2-7; a possible D gene is TRBD2 (6 bases). Germline CDR1 and CDR2: MNHEY and SMNVEV (reference sequence). Between the trimmed V and J ends, which lost 6 bases and 3 bases, there was a span of 12 bases. The CDR3 runs to 13 residues. The CDR3 bases are TGTGCCAGCAGCAGCTCCGGGGGCTACGAGCAGTACTTC. Translating gives CASSSSGGYEQYF.

This clone was seen once. The chain couples TRBV5-1 to TRBJ2-3; 11 positions match TRBD2. The CDR3 sequence is 16 residues long. CDR1 and CDR2 (germline): SGHRS, YFSETQ. Unmatched junction bases numbered 7, after V lost 4 bases and J lost 3 bases. The CDR3 coding sequence is TGCGCCAGCAGCCTTTTAGCGGGAGGGCGAACAGATACGCAGTATTTT. Its translation: CASSLLAGGRTDTQYF.

This clone appeared a few times. The DNA of the CDR3 is TGCGCCAGCGTGGGGGACAGGGGAAGCTATGGCTACACCTTC. Translating gives CASVGDRGSYGYTF. This chain joins TRBV10-1 and TRBJ1-2; 10 positions match TRBD1. Germline values: CDR1 WNHNN, CDR2 SYGVQD (reference sequence). With V trimmed by 8 bases and J by 4 bases, 7 bases remained unmatched. The CDR3 is 14 residues long.

V usage is TRBV6-4 and J usage is TRBJ1-2, with D perhaps matching TRBD1 (5 bases). The CDR3 is 16 residues long. The ends were cut back, 0 bases at V and 4 bases at J, with 15 bases in the middle. CDR1 and CDR2 from the germline V gene are MRHNA and SNTAGT. The CDR3 sequence: CASSDSITDTPYGYTF. The CDR3 nucleotides are TGTGCCAGCAGTGACTCGATAACGGACACCCCCTATGGCTACACCTTC.

This sequence joins TRBV6-4 and TRBJ2-1; a weak D match, TRBD2 (5 bases). CDR3 length equals 14 residues. Trimming cost V 1 base and J 6 bases, with 10 bases left between them. Germline V gene data show CDR1 as MRHNA and CDR2 as SNTAGT. The CDR3 loop is CASSDWGRGNEQFF. The CDR3 DNA is TGTGCCAGCAGTGACTGGGGTCGGGGCAATGAGCAGTTCTTC.

This chain joins TRBV7-6 and TRBJ1-1, with TRBD1 matching 7 bases. The V gene's germline CDR1 is SGHVS and CDR2 FNYEAQ. The CDR3 loop spans 13 amino acids. Trimming cost V 5 bases and J 6 bases; bases outside gene matches: 6. CDR3 bases: TGTGCCAGCAGCCCCCGACAGGGTGCTGAAGCTTTCTTT. Translated, it gives CASSPRQGAEAFF.

Only a few counts were recorded for this clone. The rearrangement joins TRBV27 to TRBJ1-1; D is ambiguous. Trimming took off 3 bases at V and 4 bases at J, with 9 bases between the two ends. The CDR3 has 13 amino acids. The germline gives CDR1 MNHEY, CDR2 SMNVEV (reference sequence). The CDR3 here is CASSFRRATEAFF. The CDR3 DNA reads TGTGCCAGCAGTTTTCGGAGGGCCACTGAAGCTTTCTTT.

V gene TRBV21-1 combines with J gene TRBJ1-5; no check of the table's D call, TRBD1, against the DNA was made. TRBV21-1 is shown as a pseudogene. This CDR3 has 15 residues. The CDR3 protein is CASKFEDTFNQPQHF. CDR3 coding DNA: TGTGCCAGCAAGTTTGAGGACACCTTCAATCAGCCCCAGCATTTT.

This rearrangement joins TRBV2 to TRBJ1-5; tentatively, D is TRBD1 (5 bases). Germline CDR1 SNHLY, CDR2 FYNNEI. The CDR3 is made up of 15 amino acids. V was trimmed by 5 bases and J by 0 bases, leaving 11 bases between them. CDR3 loop: CASSWGDGSNQPQHF. The CDR3 DNA sequence: TGTGCCAGCAGTTGGGGGGACGGTAGCAATCAGCCCCAGCATTTT.

The V gene is TRBV19, the J gene TRBJ1-1; unclear D gene. The germline V gene encodes CDR1 LNHDA and CDR2 SQIVND (reference sequence). This CDR3 region has 13 residues. Between the trimmed V and J ends, which lost 5 bases and 2 bases, there was a span of 9 bases. Written as DNA, the CDR3 is TGTGCCAGTAGTCCACACATAAACACTGAAGCTTTCTTT. Protein product: CASSPHINTEAFF.

The rearrangement uses TRBV7-9 and TRBJ1-1; D is unclear. With 4 bases removed from V and 3 bases from J, the gap between germline ends came to 12 bases. The CDR3 is 14 amino acids. Germline CDR1 SEHNR, CDR2 FQNEAQ (reference sequence). The CDR3 nucleotides are TGTGCCAGCAGCTCTACGGGGTTTTACACTGAAGCTTTCTTT. This translates into CASSSTGFYTEAFF.

V gene TRBV6-6 combines with J gene TRBJ1-2, with TRBD1 matching over 7 bases. After removal of 1 base from V and 8 bases from J, the junction contained 13 bases not matched to a gene. CDR3 size: 16 residues. The V gene's germline CDR1 is MNHNY and CDR2 SVGAGI (reference sequence). CDR3 residues: CASSYWGSDRALGYTF. The CDR3 DNA follows: TGTGCCAGCAGTTACTGGGGGTCTGACAGGGCTCTGGGCTACACCTTC.

Remarks on this clone: This sequence may be a read error, since a much larger clone differs from it by one base. The chain employs TRBV5-6 and TRBJ1-2; TRBD1 aligns across 8 bases. CDR3 length equals 14 residues. V dropped 5 bases and J dropped 4; count of bases not matched to a gene: 7. CDR1 SGHDT and CDR2 YYEEEE come from the germline V gene. This CDR3 reads CASSPGTGPYGYTF. The CDR3 DNA reads as TGTGCCAGCAGTCCAGGGACAGGCCCCTATGGCTACACCTTC.

The rearrangement links TRBV7-2 to TRBJ2-1, with 9 bases fitting TRBD1. V was clipped by 5 bases and J by 4 bases; unmatched bases: 6. The CDR3 runs to 15 residues. Germline V lookup: CDR1 SGHTA, CDR2 FQGNSA. The chain's CDR3 is CASSTGGQGYNEQFF. CDR3 DNA: TGTGCCAGCAGCACGGGGGGACAGGGATACAATGAGCAGTTCTTC.

The CDR3 DNA reads as TGCAGCGTTGGTTACAGGGCAGATACGCAGTATTTT. It specifies CSVGYRADTQYF. The rearrangement uses TRBV29-1 and TRBJ2-3; D perhaps matches TRBD1 (6 bases). Trimming pared 4 bases from V and 4 bases from J, leaving 9 bases between. This CDR3 region has 12 residues. Looked up from germline, CDR1 is SQVTM and CDR2 is ANQGSEA.

The genes are TRBV5-6 and TRBJ1-2; D unresolved. The CDR3 sequence is 16 residues long. The V and J ends lost 4 bases and 4 bases respectively, with 20 bases between them. Germline V gene data show CDR1 as SGHDT and CDR2 as YYEEEE. The DNA for the CDR3 is TGTGCCAGCAGCCCCTTGGAGGTAACCCTCGCCTATGGCTACACCTTC. It codes for CASSPLEVTLAYGYTF.

This chain joins TRBV28 and TRBJ2-7, with a possible D match to TRBD2 (6 bases). Trimming stripped 1 base from V and 4 bases from J, with 17 bases between. From germline, CDR1 is MDHEN and CDR2 SYDVKM. CDR3 length: 16 amino acids. CDR3 sequence: CASSLFGREIRYEQYF. The DNA of the CDR3 is TGTGCCAGCAGTTTATTTGGTCGGGAGATCAGGTACGAGCAGTACTTC.